This TCR beta chain appears in the sequencing data of a study of blood T cell repertoires in COVID-19. The wider study: There were acute and convalescent COVID-19 samples, and they came from the United States, Italy and Spain.

This table comes from immunoSEQ multiplex PCR, and its TCRdb copy is limited to in-frame clones, with some not included. The sample consists of 150,000 to 200,000 clones, about 83% of them appearing once. The CDR3 has 16 residues. CDR1 and CDR2 from the germline V gene are SGHRS and YFSETQ. V lost 2 bases, J lost 1 base, and 14 bases lay in between. Input material: peripheral blood. The TCR comes from a man between 18 and 35 years old with active or convalescent COVID-19. The chain joins TRBV5-1 to TRBJ2-3; perhaps TRBD1 as D (6 bases). CDR3 sequence: CASSFRGPEGTDTQYF. CDR3 sequence (DNA): TGCGCCAGCAGCTTCAGGGGTCCCGAGGGCACAGATACGCAGTATTTT.